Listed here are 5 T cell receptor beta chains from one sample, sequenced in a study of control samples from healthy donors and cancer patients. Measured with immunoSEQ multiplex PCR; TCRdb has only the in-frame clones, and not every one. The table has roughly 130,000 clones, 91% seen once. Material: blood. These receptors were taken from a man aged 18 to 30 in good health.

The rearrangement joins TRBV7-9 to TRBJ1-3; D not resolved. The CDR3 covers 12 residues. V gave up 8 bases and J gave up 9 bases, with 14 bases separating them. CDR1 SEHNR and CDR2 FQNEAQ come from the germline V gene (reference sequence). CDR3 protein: CASLGGGSTIYF. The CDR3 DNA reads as TGTGCCAGCCTTGGAGGTGGTTCCACCATATATTTT.

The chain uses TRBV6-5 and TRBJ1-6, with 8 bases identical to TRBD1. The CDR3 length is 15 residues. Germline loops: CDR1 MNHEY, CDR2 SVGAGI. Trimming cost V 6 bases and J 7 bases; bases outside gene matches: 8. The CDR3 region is CASRARTGRNSPLHF. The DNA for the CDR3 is TGTGCCAGCAGAGCCCGGACAGGGCGCAATTCACCCCTCCACTTT.

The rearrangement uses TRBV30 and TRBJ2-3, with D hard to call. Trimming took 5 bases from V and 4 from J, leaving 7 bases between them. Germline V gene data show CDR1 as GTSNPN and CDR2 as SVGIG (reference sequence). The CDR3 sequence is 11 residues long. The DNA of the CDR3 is TGTGCCTGGGGGTTGGCAGATACGCAGTATTTT. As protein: CAWGLADTQYF.

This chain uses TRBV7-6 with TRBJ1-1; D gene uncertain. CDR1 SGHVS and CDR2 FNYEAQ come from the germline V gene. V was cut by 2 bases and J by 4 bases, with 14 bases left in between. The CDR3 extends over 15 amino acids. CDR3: CASSLIGKGGTEAFF. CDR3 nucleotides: TGTGCCAGCAGCTTAATCGGGAAGGGAGGCACTGAAGCTTTCTTT.

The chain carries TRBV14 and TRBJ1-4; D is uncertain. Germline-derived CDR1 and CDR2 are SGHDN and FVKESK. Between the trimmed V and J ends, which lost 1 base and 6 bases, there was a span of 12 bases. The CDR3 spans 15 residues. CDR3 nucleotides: TGTGCCAGCAGCCAAGTTCCCGGGTTCCATGAAAAACTGTTTTTT. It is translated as CASSQVPGFHEKLFF. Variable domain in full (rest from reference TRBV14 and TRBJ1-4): EAGVTQFPSHSVIEKGQTVTLRCDPISGHDNLYWYRRVMGKEIKFLLHFVKESKQDESGMPNNRFLAERTGGTYSTLKVQPAELEDSGVYFCASSQVPGFHEKLFFGSGTQLSVL.